This T cell receptor (beta chain) was documented in a study of T cell changes during pregnancy in multiple sclerosis (dated by TCRdb to about 2019). Regarding the research as a whole: In women with multiple sclerosis, the researchers looked at how the T cell repertoire shifted as pregnancy progressed.

Libraries were constructed by the immunoSEQ multiplex PCR assay. TCRdb stores this immuneACCESS table with in-frame sequences only. Part of the clones is absent; in the studies checked, under half of the shortfall reflects unresolved V genes, and no reason is known for the rest. For this sample the table gives around 69,000 clones, of which roughly 91% were detected only once. The ten most abundant clones make up more than 2% of the sample. This clone was found once. Its antigen has not been determined. Per-base qualities were not stored, and no clone one base away is much larger. Trimming at the junction amounts to 2 bases on V and 1 base on J, and the germline ends lie 11 bases apart. The germline V gene (reference sequence) specifies PRHDT as CDR1 and FYEKMQ as CDR2. The CDR3 has 15 amino acids, counting the end cysteine and phenylalanine. The entry retains the CDR3 DNA only, 45 bases that are in frame from base 1.

The receptor was derived from a female donor in good health, enrolled as a control in a pregnancy study. The sequenced sample was peripheral blood, obtained in the second trimester of pregnancy. The chain uses TRBV13 and TRBJ1-1, with no reliable assignment of the D segment. This receptor carries the CDR3 CASSLSSGRNTEAFF. The DNA reads TGTGCCAGCAGCTTATCGTCCGGGAGGAACACTGAAGCTTTCTTT.